This T cell receptor beta chain emerged from a study of shared clonotypes between healthy human individuals. Some clones are missing from TCRdb's copy, which holds only in-frame ones; the method was immunoSEQ multiplex PCR. The sample consists of roughly 320,000 clones, around 87% of them appearing once. This CDR3 has 12 residues. The germline V gene encodes CDR1 SGHDT and CDR2 YYEEEE. This sequence joins TRBV5-6 and TRBJ2-7; 9 nucleotides align to TRBD2. The source of this sequence is a man aged 18 to 30 in good health. The sequenced sample was memory CD8+ T cells sorted from blood. Subset defined: CD45RO+ cells pooled with CCR7-negative TemRA cells. This CDR3 reads CVGGVAGDEQYF. CDR3 bases: TGTGTCGGCGGGGTAGCGGGAGACGAGCAGTACTTC.